The clone carrying this TCR beta chain was seen many times. What it binds is unknown. TCRdb itself ran the 5' RACE reads through MiXCR, one entry per CDR3 protein. The sample carries 500,000 or so distinct CDR3 sequences, less than 6% recorded once. The entry originates in a study of CD8 T cells in ankylosing spondylitis. General study findings and limits: Both synovial fluid and blood in reactive arthritis had previously been reported to carry some motif variants. It appeared that ankylosing spondylitis blood was characterized by a TCR beta motif of several highly homologous variants.

CDR3 length: 11 residues. CDR1 is SQVTM and CDR2 is ANQGSEA in the germline V gene. Trimming cost V 3 bases and J 5 bases, with 4 bases left between them. The receptor comes from a male donor with ankylosing spondylitis. The V gene is TRBV29-1, the J gene TRBJ1-4; D uncertain. The sample taken for sequencing was blood, either unsorted or a sorted T cell fraction (not recorded which). The CDR3 region has the DNA TGCAGCGTTGAGGACAATGAAAAACTGTTTTTT. This translates into CSVEDNEKLFF.